The 7 T cell receptor beta chains listed next were all sequenced from one sample in a study of blood T cell repertoires in COVID-19. Here immunoSEQ multiplex PCR was the method, and the copy in TCRdb shows in-frame clones only, minus some. The sample shows 25,000 to 30,000 clones, under 80% of them seen only once. Material: peripheral blood. The receptors were gathered from a woman aged 70-85 years with active or convalescent COVID-19.

The gene calls are TRBV19 and TRBJ2-7, with 7 bases identical to TRBD1. Germline-derived CDR1 and CDR2 are LNHDA and SQIVND (reference sequence). After removal of 8 bases from V and 2 bases from J, the junction contained 3 bases not matched to a gene. This CDR3 contains 12 residues. The CDR3 DNA reads TGTGCCAGTCGGGACAGCGCCTACGAGCAGTACTTC. The encoded protein is CASRDSAYEQYF.

CDR3 DNA: TGTGCCAGCAGCGGACAGGGGCTAGCCAAAAACATTCAGTACTTC. Translation: CASSGQGLAKNIQYF. This chain joins TRBV6-2 or TRBV6-3 and TRBJ2-4; 9 bases align to TRBD1. Germline loops: CDR1 MNHEY, CDR2 SVGEGT. The CDR3 totals 15 residues. V shed 6 bases and J 0 bases; nucleotides not matched to a gene: 3.

The rearrangement links TRBV6-5 to TRBJ1-2; 8 bases are a match to TRBD1. V trimming: 6 bases; J trimming: 1 base; junction bases outside the gene matches: 7. Germline CDR1 and CDR2: MNHEY and SVGAGI. The CDR3 extends over 15 amino acids. CDR3 sequence (DNA): TGTGCCAGCAGCCCAGACAGGGGCCGTAACTATGGCTACACCTTC. It codes for CASSPDRGRNYGYTF.

The rearrangement links TRBV27 to TRBJ2-1; D is ambiguous. Between the trimmed V and J ends, which lost 2 bases and 4 bases, there was a span of 12 bases. Germline V CDR1 and CDR2: MNHEY, SMNVEV (reference sequence). The length of the CDR3 is 15 residues. The CDR3 spells CASSLTHAVYNEQFF. The CDR3 DNA reads as TGTGCCAGCAGTTTAACACACGCGGTATACAATGAGCAGTTCTTC.

The rearrangement joins TRBV3-1 (or the pseudogene TRBV3-2) to TRBJ2-5; D uncertain. The CDR3 has 15 residues. CDR1 and CDR2 from the germline V gene are LGHDT and YNNKEL (reference sequence). The V end was cut by 1 base, the J end by 5 bases, with 14 bases between. In DNA form, the CDR3 reads TGTGCCAGCAGCCAAGGGTCAACTTACGGGGAGACCCAGTACTTC. It is translated as CASSQGSTYGETQYF.

V usage is TRBV5-1 and J usage is TRBJ2-2; possibly TRBD2 for D (6 bases). The V end lost 0 bases, the J end lost 0 bases, and 9 bases lay between the germline ends. Germline CDR1 SGHRS, CDR2 YFSETQ. The CDR3 is 16 residues long. CDR3 region: CASSLVGGTNTGELFF. The CDR3 DNA follows: TGCGCCAGCAGCTTGGTGGGGGGAACGAACACCGGGGAGCTGTTTTTT.

This chain uses TRBV6-2 or TRBV6-3 with TRBJ2-5, with 11 bases fitting TRBD2. With 8 bases clipped from V and 3 bases from J, the junction kept 11 bases outside the gene matches. Germline V CDR1 and CDR2: MNHEY, SVGEGT. CDR3 size: 16 residues. The chain's CDR3 is CASGRPSTSGKETQYF. The CDR3 DNA reads as TGTGCCAGCGGCCGCCCCTCGACTAGCGGGAAAGAGACCCAGTACTTC.